The sequence of this T cell receptor (beta chain) was determined in a study of T cells in tuberculosis. Overall study findings and caveats: Active tuberculosis TCR-alpha repertoires lay closer to GMM-specific TCRs than IGRA-negative controls, suggesting clonal expansion. Shorter CDR3-alpha in active tuberculosis partly drove smaller distances. Classification accuracy was 80% to 90% (AUROC approximately 0.89) with the GMM-specific repertoire. Selection depended on which cryopreserved specimens were available.

V lost 3 bases, J lost 0 bases, and 2 bases stayed unmatched. Germline values: CDR1 MNHNS, CDR2 SASEGT. This CDR3 is 17 amino acids long. Sequencing used immunoSEQ multiplex PCR; TCRdb keeps in-frame clones, though not all of them. Seen here are approximately 28,000 clones, about 92% observed once, and the top ten hold 4.9%. Comments on this clone: Its antigen is not identified.

The chain carries TRBV6-1 and TRBJ2-3; TRBD2 matches 14 bases. The sequenced sample consisted of PBMCs. This clonotype originated in a donor between 10 and 35 years old with latent tuberculosis or without tuberculosis infection. CDR3 loop: CASSETSGGGSTDTQYF. The CDR3 region has the DNA TGTGCCAGCAGTGAGACTAGCGGGGGGGGGAGCACAGATACGCAGTATTTT.